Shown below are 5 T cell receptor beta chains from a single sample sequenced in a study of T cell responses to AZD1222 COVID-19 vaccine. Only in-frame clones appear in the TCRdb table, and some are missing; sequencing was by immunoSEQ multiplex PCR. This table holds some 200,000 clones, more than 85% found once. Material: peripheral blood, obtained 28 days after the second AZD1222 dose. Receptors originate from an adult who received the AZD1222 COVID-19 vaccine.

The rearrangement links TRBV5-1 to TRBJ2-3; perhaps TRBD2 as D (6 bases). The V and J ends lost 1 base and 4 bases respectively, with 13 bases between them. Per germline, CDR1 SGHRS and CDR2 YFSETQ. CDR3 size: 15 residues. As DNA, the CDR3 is TGCGCCAGCAGCTTGTCGGGAGTCCGGGCAGATACGCAGTATTTT. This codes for CASSLSGVRADTQYF.

The CDR3 DNA is TGTGCCAGCAGCGTAGGGGGGGAAAACACCGGGGAGCTGTTTTTT. Translated: CASSVGGENTGELFF. The gene calls are TRBV9 and TRBJ2-2; TRBD2 might be the D (6 bases). Germline loops: CDR1 SGDLS, CDR2 YYNGEE. The CDR3 sequence is 15 residues long. V was clipped by 0 bases and J by 2 bases, with 8 bases between them. Together with reference TRBV9 and TRBJ2-2, the CDR3 gives the full variable domain: DSGVTQTPKHLITATGQRVTLRCSPRSGDLSVYWYQQSLDQGLQFLIQYYNGEERAKGNILERFSAQQFPDLHSELNLSSLELGDSALYFCASSVGGENTGELFFGEGSRLTVL.

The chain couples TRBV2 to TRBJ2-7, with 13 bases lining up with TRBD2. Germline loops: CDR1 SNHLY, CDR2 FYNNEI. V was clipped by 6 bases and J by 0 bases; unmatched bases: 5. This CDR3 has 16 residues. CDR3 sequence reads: CASRTGTSGISYEQYF. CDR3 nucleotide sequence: TGTGCCAGCAGAACCGGGACTAGCGGGATCTCCTACGAGCAGTACTTC.

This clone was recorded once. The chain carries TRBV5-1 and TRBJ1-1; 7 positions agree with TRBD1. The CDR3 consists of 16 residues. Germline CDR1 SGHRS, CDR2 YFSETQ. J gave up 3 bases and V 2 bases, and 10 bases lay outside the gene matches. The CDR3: CASSLNRQGSDTEAFF. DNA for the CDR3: TGCGCCAGCAGCTTAAACCGACAGGGCTCTGACACTGAAGCTTTCTTT.

The CDR3 DNA sequence: TGTGCCAGCAGCGGCCCGGGGGGGGCCTACGAGCAGTACTTC. This sequence encodes CASSGPGGAYEQYF. V is TRBV7-6 and J is TRBJ2-7; 8 positions match TRBD2. Germline lookup yields CDR1 SGHVS and CDR2 FNYEAQ. Trimming cost V 5 bases and J 2 bases; bases outside gene matches: 5. The CDR3 consists of 14 residues.